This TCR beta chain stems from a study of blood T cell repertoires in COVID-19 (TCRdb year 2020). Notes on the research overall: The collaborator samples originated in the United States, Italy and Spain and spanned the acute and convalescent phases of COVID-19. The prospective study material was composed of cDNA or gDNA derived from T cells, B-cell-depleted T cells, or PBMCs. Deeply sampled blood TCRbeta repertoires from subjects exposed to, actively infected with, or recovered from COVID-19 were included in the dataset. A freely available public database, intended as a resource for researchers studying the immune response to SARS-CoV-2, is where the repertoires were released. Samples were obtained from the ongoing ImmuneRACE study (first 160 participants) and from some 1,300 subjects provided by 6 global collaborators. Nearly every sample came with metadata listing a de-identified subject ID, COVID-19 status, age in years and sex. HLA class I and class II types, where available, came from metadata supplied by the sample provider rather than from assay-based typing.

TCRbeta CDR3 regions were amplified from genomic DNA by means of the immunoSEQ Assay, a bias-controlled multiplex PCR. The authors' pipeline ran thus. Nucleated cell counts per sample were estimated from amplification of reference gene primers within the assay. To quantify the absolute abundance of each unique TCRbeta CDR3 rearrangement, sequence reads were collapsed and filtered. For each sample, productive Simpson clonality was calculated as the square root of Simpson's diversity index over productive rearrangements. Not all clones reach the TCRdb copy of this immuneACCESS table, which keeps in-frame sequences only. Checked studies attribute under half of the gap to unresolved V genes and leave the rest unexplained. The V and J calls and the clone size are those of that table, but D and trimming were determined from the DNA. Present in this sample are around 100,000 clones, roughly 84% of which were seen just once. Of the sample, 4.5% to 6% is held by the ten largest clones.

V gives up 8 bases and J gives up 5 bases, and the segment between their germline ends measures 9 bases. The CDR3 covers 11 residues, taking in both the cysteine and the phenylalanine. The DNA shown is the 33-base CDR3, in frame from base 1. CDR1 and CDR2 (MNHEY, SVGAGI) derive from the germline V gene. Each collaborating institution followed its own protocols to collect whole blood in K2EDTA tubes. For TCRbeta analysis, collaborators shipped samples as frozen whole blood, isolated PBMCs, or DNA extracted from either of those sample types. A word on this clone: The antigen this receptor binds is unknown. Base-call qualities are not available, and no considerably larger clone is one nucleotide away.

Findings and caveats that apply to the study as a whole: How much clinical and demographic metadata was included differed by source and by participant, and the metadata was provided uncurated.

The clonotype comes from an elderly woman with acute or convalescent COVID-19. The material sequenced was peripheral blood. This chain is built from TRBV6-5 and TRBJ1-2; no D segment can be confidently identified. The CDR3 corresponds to CASGRVYGYTF. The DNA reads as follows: TGTGCCAGCGGGCGGGTGTATGGCTACACCTTC.